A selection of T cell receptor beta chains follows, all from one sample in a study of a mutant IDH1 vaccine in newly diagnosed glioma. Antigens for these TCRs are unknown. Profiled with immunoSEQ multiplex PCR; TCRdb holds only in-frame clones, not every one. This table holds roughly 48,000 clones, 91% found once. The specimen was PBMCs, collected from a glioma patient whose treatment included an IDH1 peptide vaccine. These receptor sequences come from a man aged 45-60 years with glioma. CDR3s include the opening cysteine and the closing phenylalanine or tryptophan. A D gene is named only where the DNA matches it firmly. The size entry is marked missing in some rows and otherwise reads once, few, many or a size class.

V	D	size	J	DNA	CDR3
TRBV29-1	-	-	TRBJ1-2	TGCAGCGTTGAAAGGAGCACAGGGAACTATGGCTACACCTTC	CSVERSTGNYGYTF
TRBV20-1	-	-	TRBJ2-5	TGCAGTGCCCTGGGAGAGACCCAGTACTTC	CSALGETQYF
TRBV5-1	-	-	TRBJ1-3	TGCGCCAGCAGCTTGGAAGGAAACACCATATATTTT	CASSLEGNTIYF
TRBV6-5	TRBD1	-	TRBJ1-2	TGTGCCAGCAGTTCGCCGCCGGGACAGGGGGGTTACACCTTC	CASSSPPGQGGYTF
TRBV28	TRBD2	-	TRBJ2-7	TGTGCCAGCAGTTCCGCCGGACTAGCGGGAGGAAACTCCTACGAGCAGTACTTC	CASSSAGLAGGNSYEQYF
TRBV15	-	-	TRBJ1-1	TGTGCCACCAGCAGAACTCCATCAGGGCAGGCTTTCTTT	CATSRTPSGQAFF
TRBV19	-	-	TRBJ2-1	TGTGCCAGTAGTATAGGTTTCCGGGACTACAATGAGCAGTTCTTC	CASSIGFRDYNEQFF
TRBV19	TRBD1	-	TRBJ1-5	TGTGCCAGTACCCGCCACCGGGACAGGGGGTTCTATAGCAATCAGCCCCAGCATTTT	CASTRHRDRGFYSNQPQHF
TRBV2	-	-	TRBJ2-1	TGTGCCAGCAGTGCTTCGCGCCTTGCCTACAATGAGCAGTTCTTC	CASSASRLAYNEQFF
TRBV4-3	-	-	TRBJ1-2	TGCGCCAGCAGCCAAGATCGCAGCTCTAACTATGGCTACACCTTC	CASSQDRSSNYGYTF
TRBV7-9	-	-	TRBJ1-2	TGTGCCAGCAGCTCCTTGGAGAGAGGGAACGTTGGCTACACCTTC	CASSSLERGNVGYTF
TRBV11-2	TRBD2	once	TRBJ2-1	TGTGCCAGCAGCTTAGATTGGGGGGGAAATGAGCAGTTCTTC	CASSLDWGGNEQFF
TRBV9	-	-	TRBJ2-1	TGTGCCAGCAGTCCCGAAGTAGCTCTCCGGTACAATGAGCAGTTCTTC	CASSPEVALRYNEQFF
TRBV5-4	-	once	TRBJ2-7	TGTGCCAGCAGCTTGGATAACGGCTACGAGCAGTACTTC	CASSLDNGYEQYF
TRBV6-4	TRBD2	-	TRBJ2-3	TGTGCCAGCAGTGACTCGGCGGGGGGGCCGACAGATACGCAGTATTTT	CASSDSAGGPTDTQYF
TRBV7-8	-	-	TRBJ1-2	TGTGCCAGCAGCTTAGTCGGGACCGTAGGCTATGGCTACACCTTC	CASSLVGTVGYGYTF
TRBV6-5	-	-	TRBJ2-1	TGTGCCAGCAGTGCAGGGATGAATGAGCAGTTCTTC	CASSAGMNEQFF
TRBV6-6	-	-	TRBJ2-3	TGTGCCAGCAGAGAGACTCTTAGCACAGATACGCAGTATTTT	CASRETLSTDTQYF
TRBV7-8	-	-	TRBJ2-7	TGTGCCAGCAACCACTACGAGCAGTACTTC	CASNHYEQYF